These 16 T cell receptor beta chains were sequenced from one sample in a study of regulatory T cells in long-lasting Graves disease. The time point was: persistent/refractory GD, antithyroid drugs over 5 years with positive TRAb. The TCR library was made from RNA that had been extracted from PBMCs in TRIzol. Through Arm-PCR of CDR3 regions and iRepertoire HTBI primers, TCR beta libraries were built. TCRdb re-analysed the multiplex PCR reads in MiXCR, keeping a single row per CDR3 protein. Of 250,000 to 300,000 distinct CDR3 sequences listed, under 25% are singletons. The starting material was peripheral blood mononuclear cells (PBMCs), obtained when the disease was refractory, from a patient treated with antithyroid drugs. The receptors stem from a female donor with Graves disease.

This clonotype was observed at least ten times. The J gene is TRBJ1-5, the V gene TRBV5-1, with D unclear. Trimming shortened V by 4 bases and J by 9 bases, and 17 bases separated the two germline ends. Germline-derived CDR1 and CDR2 are SGHRS and YFSETQ. The CDR3 is 14 residues long. The CDR3 DNA reads TGCGCCAGCAGCCCCGGGGAGGGCGGTCGGCCCCAGCATTTT. Its protein is CASSPGEGGRPQHF.

This clonotype has more than one count but fewer than ten. J is TRBJ2-5 and V is TRBV7-2; D not resolved. The length of the CDR3 is 15 residues. The V gene lost 3 bases and the J gene lost 0 bases, with 11 bases spanning the gap. Germline V lookup: CDR1 SGHTA, CDR2 FQGNSA. Here the CDR3 DNA reads TGTGCCAGCAGCTTGAAGTACGGGTACCAAGAGACCCAGTACTTC. Translation gives CASSLKYGYQETQYF.

This clonotype occurred a few times. This rearrangement joins TRBV6-1 to TRBJ2-2; 7 bases are a match to TRBD2. There are 13 residues in the CDR3. Losses at the gene ends were 5 bases for V and 6 bases for J; bases not matched to a gene: 3. CDR1 and CDR2 from the germline V gene are MNHNS and SASEGT. CDR3 in DNA: TGTGCCAGCAGTCGGGGACTACCCGGGGAGCTGTTTTTT. Its translation: CASSRGLPGELFF.

This clonotype showed up many times. The rearrangement links TRBV7-6 to TRBJ2-7; D may be TRBD1 (6 bases). The CDR3 has 15 residues. V was cut by 4 bases and J by 6 bases, with 19 bases left in between. The germline V gene has CDR1 SGHVS and CDR2 FNYEAQ. DNA for the CDR3: TGTGCCAGCAGCTCCTTTCCCGGGACACCGGCCGAGCAGTACTTC. As protein: CASSSFPGTPAEQYF.

This clonotype was detected ten times or more. CDR3 nucleotide sequence: TGCGCCAGCAGCGTACAGGGAGGAGATGGCTACACCTTC. Translating it yields CASSVQGGDGYTF. The chain uses TRBV5-1 and TRBJ1-2; D perhaps matches TRBD1 (6 bases). V was clipped by 4 bases and J by 6 bases, with 13 bases between them. This CDR3 spans 13 amino acids. CDR1 is SGHRS, CDR2 YFSETQ, per germline. Full variable domain (outside the CDR3, taken from reference TRBV5-1 and TRBJ1-2): KAGVTQTPRYLIKTRGQQVTLSCSPISGHRSVSWYQQTPGQGLQFLFEYFSETQRNKGNFPGRFSGRQFSNSRSEMNVSTLELGDSALYLCASSVQGGDGYTFGSGTRLTVV.

A few counts support this clonotype. The chain joins TRBV19 to TRBJ1-1; 9 nucleotides match TRBD1. The CDR3 covers 15 residues. Unmatched junction bases numbered 9, after V lost 6 bases and J lost 4 bases. From germline, CDR1 is LNHDA and CDR2 SQIVND (reference sequence). CDR3: CASRDLQGATTEAFF. The DNA of the CDR3 is TGTGCCAGTAGAGATTTACAGGGGGCTACCACTGAAGCTTTCTTT. The entire variable domain, with the rest obtained from reference TRBV19 and TRBJ1-1, is as follows: DGGITQSPKYLFRKEGQNVTLSCEQNLNHDAMYWYRQDPGQGLRLIYYSQIVNDFQKGDIAEGYSVSREKKESFPLTVTSAQKNPTAFYLCASRDLQGATTEAFFGQGTRLTVV.

In this sample, this clonotype turned up many times. The chain couples TRBV6-1 to TRBJ1-1; D gene uncertain. The germline V gene encodes CDR1 MNHNS and CDR2 SASEGT. The CDR3 length is 14 residues. Trimming took off 6 bases at V and 1 base at J, with 12 bases between the two ends. The CDR3 region has the DNA TGTGCCAGCAGCCCCCGGACGGGGAACACTGAAGCTTTCTTT. It encodes CASSPRTGNTEAFF.

To note about this clonotype: A much more abundant neighbour one base away suggests this may be a read error. V usage is TRBV6-5 and J usage is TRBJ1-5; D not resolved. Germline CDR1 is MNHEY and CDR2 is SVGAGI. CDR3 length: 16 residues. CDR3 nucleotides: TGTGCCGGCAGTTACTCGATTGGCGGGGAAGGGCAGCCCCAGCATTTT. Its protein is CAGSYSIGGEGQPQHF.

The genes are TRBV20-1 and TRBJ2-7; the match to TRBD2 covers 8 bases. With V trimmed by 3 bases and J by 2 bases, 6 bases remained unmatched. This CDR3 has 14 amino acids. Germline-derived CDR1 and CDR2 are DFQATT and SNEGSKA (reference sequence). CDR3 bases: TGCAGTGCTAGGATAGCGGGGCCCGCCTACGAGCAGTACTTC. This sequence encodes CSARIAGPAYEQYF.

This clonotype has at least ten counts. This chain joins TRBV3-1 and TRBJ2-7, with a tentative D call TRBD2 (6 bases). Between the trimmed V and J ends, which lost 0 bases and 4 bases, there was a span of 13 bases. The CDR3 contains 15 residues. CDR1 is LGHDT and CDR2 is YNNKEL in the germline V gene (reference sequence). The CDR3 here is CASSQEGVGGYEQYF. Here the CDR3 DNA reads TGTGCCAGCAGCCAAGAGGGGGTCGGGGGTTACGAGCAGTACTTC.

The chain recombines TRBV4-1 with TRBJ2-2; unclear D gene. Trimming took off 2 bases at V and 6 bases at J, with 10 bases between the two ends. This CDR3 comprises 14 residues. Germline V gene sequence: CDR1 MGHRA, CDR2 YSYEKL. The CDR3 is CASSQLGGAGELFF. In nucleotides, the CDR3 is TGCGCCAGCAGCCAATTAGGTGGGGCCGGGGAGCTGTTTTTT.

This clonotype was detected ten times or more. V gene TRBV6-5 combines with J gene TRBJ2-5, with D tentatively TRBD1 (6 bases). V gave up 2 bases and J gave up 2 bases, with 12 bases separating them. CDR1 MNHEY and CDR2 SVGAGI come from the germline V gene. The CDR3 runs to 15 residues. CDR3 amino acids: CASSYDRRGQETQYF. In nucleotides, the CDR3 is TGTGCCAGCAGTTACGACAGAAGGGGGCAAGAGACCCAGTACTTC.

Points on this clonotype: No conserved phenylalanine or tryptophan is present at the end of the CDR3, so a read error is the likely explanation. The gene calls are TRBV13 and TRBJ2-7; 8 bases fit TRBD2. The CDR3 totals 14 residues. Trimming took 5 bases from V and 2 from J; bases not matched to a gene: 5. The germline V gene encodes CDR1 PRHDT and CDR2 FYEKMQ (reference sequence). DNA of the CDR3: TGTGCCAGCAGCAGTAGCGGGAACCCCTACGAGCAGTACCTC. The encoded protein is CASSSSGNPYEQYL.

Ten or more counts support this clonotype. V gene TRBV11-2 combines with J gene TRBJ2-5; 7 nucleotides agree with TRBD2. J was trimmed by 2 bases and V by 1 base; bases with no gene match: 10. The V gene's germline CDR1 is SGHAT and CDR2 FQNNGV. The CDR3 contains 17 residues. The CDR3 sequence: CASSLVPAGNLQETQYF. The CDR3 DNA is TGTGCCAGCAGCTTAGTCCCAGCGGGGAACTTACAAGAGACCCAGTACTTC.

This clonotype was picked up a small number of times. The rearrangement links TRBV10-3 to TRBJ2-1; 8 bases align to TRBD2. Trimming removed 6 bases from V and 7 bases from J; junction bases left unmatched: 11. Germline CDR1 is ENHRY and CDR2 is SYGVKD. The CDR3 runs 15 residues. The CDR3 DNA reads TGTGCCATCAGGGAAGCGGGAGAGGTGGGTAATGAGCAGTTCTTC. This sequence encodes CAIREAGEVGNEQFF.

The sample holds many counts of this clonotype. V is TRBV27 and J is TRBJ2-7, with 10 bases that match TRBD2. With 6 bases clipped from V and 2 bases from J, the junction kept 4 bases outside the gene matches. There are 14 residues in the CDR3. Germline CDR1 is MNHEY and CDR2 is SMNVEV (reference sequence). The DNA for the CDR3 is TGTGCCAGCAGGGGTAGCGGGAGGACCTACGAGCAGTACTTC. This sequence encodes CASRGSGRTYEQYF.